One sample yielded the 29 T cell receptor beta chains listed below, sequenced in a study of graft-versus-host responses after intestinal transplantation. No antigen has been assigned to these receptors. TCRdb keeps only in-frame clones here, not all; method: immunoSEQ multiplex PCR. The sample has about 64,000 clones, approximately 91% seen once. Source: unstimulated CD8+ T cells sorted from spleen or lymph node cells, taken before transplant. These receptors were obtained from a human donor who was the organ donor for an intestinal transplant.

The genes are TRBV28 and TRBJ1-5; 8 nucleotides line up with TRBD1. The germline gives CDR1 MDHEN, CDR2 SYDVKM. Trimming removed 6 bases from V and 6 bases from J; junction bases left unmatched: 13. The CDR3 sequence is 16 residues long. CDR3 residues: CASSMFLTGDRQPQHF. In DNA, the CDR3 is TGTGCCAGCAGCATGTTCCTGACAGGGGATCGTCAGCCCCAGCATTTT.

The rearrangement links TRBV5-4 to TRBJ1-1; D possibly corresponds to TRBD1 (6 bases). CDR1 is SGHNT and CDR2 is YYREEE in the germline V gene (reference sequence). The V end lost 0 bases, the J end lost 3 bases, and 15 bases lay between the germline ends. The CDR3 extends over 16 amino acids. CDR3 region: CASSLDPGHRHTEAFF. The CDR3 DNA reads TGTGCCAGCAGCTTGGATCCGGGACACCGTCACACTGAAGCTTTCTTT. The variable domain in full, completed from reference TRBV5-4 and TRBJ1-1, reads ETGVTQSPTHLIKTRGQQVTLRCSSQSGHNTVSWYQQALGQGPQFIFQYYREEENGRGNFPPRFSGLQFPNYSSELNVNALELDDSALYLCASSLDPGHRHTEAFFGQGTRLTVV.

The CDR3 loop is CASSAENQPQHF. CDR3 bases: TGTGCCAGCAGTGCGGAGAATCAGCCCCAGCATTTT. The rearrangement uses TRBV25-1 and TRBJ1-5; D unresolved. V lost 4 bases and J lost 4, with 5 bases in between. The length of the CDR3 is 12 residues. Germline V lookup: CDR1 MGHDK, CDR2 SYGVNS.

The rearrangement joins TRBV6-4 to TRBJ2-3, with a weak D call TRBD2 (6 bases). CDR1 MRHNA and CDR2 SNTAGT come from the germline V gene. The V and J ends lost 6 bases and 0 bases respectively, with 13 bases between them. This CDR3 spans 15 amino acids. The CDR3 DNA reads TGTGCCAGCAGCGATAGCGGTACTAGCACAGATACGCAGTATTTT. Translating gives CASSDSGTSTDTQYF.

This clone has only a few counts. The rearrangement joins TRBV5-8 to TRBJ2-7; TRBD2 might be the D (6 bases). In germline, CDR1 is SGHTS, CDR2 YDEGEE. This CDR3 comprises 13 residues. Trimming took off 4 bases at V and 3 bases at J, with 11 bases between the two ends. The CDR3 nucleotides are TGTGCCAGCAGCGCCGGGAGTTACTACGAGCAGTACTTC. Its protein is CASSAGSYYEQYF.

The V and J genes are TRBV28 and TRBJ2-5; TRBD2 agrees at 7 bases. Looked up from germline, CDR1 is MDHEN and CDR2 is SYDVKM. The junction had 14 bases not matched to a gene; V was cut back by 7 bases and J by 3 bases. The CDR3 is made up of 16 amino acids. CDR3 coding DNA: TGTGCCAGCACCATCCCGGGACTACCCGCCAAAGAGACCCAGTACTTC. Its translation: CASTIPGLPAKETQYF.

The V and J genes are TRBV14 and TRBJ2-1; D remains ambiguous. The CDR3 spans 18 residues. Germline loops: CDR1 SGHDN, CDR2 FVKESK. V was shortened by 8 bases and J by 8 bases, with 31 bases between the two germline ends. The CDR3 coding sequence is TGTGCCAGCCCCCCCGAGCGTCGAGCGCCAAGGAGTGTCGATGAGCAGTTCTTC. Amino acids: CASPPERRAPRSVDEQFF.

The V and J genes are TRBV18 and TRBJ2-1; D is unresolved. Per the germline V gene, CDR1 is KGHSH and CDR2 is LQKENI. CDR3 length: 13 residues. Trimming took off 6 bases at V and 3 bases at J, with 9 bases between the two ends. This CDR3 reads CASSLDNYNEQFF. For the CDR3, the DNA is TGTGCCAGCTCCCTTGACAACTACAATGAGCAGTTCTTC.

The V and J genes are TRBV28 and TRBJ1-4; D possibly corresponds to TRBD1 (6 bases). V was cut by 1 base and J by 4 bases, with 13 bases left in between. Germline CDR1 reads MDHEN; CDR2 reads SYDVKM. The CDR3 runs 16 residues. This CDR3 is CASSLYQGSFNEKLFF. Written as DNA, the CDR3 is TGTGCCAGCAGTTTATATCAGGGGTCCTTTAATGAAAAACTGTTTTTT.

This chain joins TRBV2 and TRBJ1-3; D unclear. Trimming cost V 2 bases and J 6 bases, with 17 bases left between them. The length of the CDR3 is 16 residues. Germline values: CDR1 SNHLY, CDR2 FYNNEI. The CDR3 loop reads CASSERIARGENTIYF. The CDR3 bases are TGTGCCAGCAGTGAAAGAATTGCGCGGGGAGAAAACACCATATATTTT.

This clone was counted a single time. The rearrangement joins TRBV15 to TRBJ2-3; D uncertain. Trimming cost V 4 bases and J 2 bases, with 16 bases left between them. Germline values: CDR1 LNHNV, CDR2 YYDKDF (reference sequence). CDR3 length: 16 residues. The CDR3 protein is CATSTHPEPYTDTQYF. DNA for the CDR3: TGTGCCACCAGCACACATCCCGAACCATACACAGATACGCAGTATTTT.

The V call is TRBV27, the J call TRBJ2-7; 12 bases match TRBD2. V shed 0 bases, J shed 1 base, and the junction held 1 base outside the gene matches. CDR1 and CDR2 from the germline V gene are MNHEY and SMNVEV (reference sequence). The CDR3 sequence is 16 residues long. CDR3 sequence reads: CASSLSGLAGSYEQYF. For the CDR3, the DNA is TGTGCCAGCAGTTTATCCGGACTAGCGGGATCCTACGAGCAGTACTTC.

The chain is built from TRBV2 and TRBJ1-2; TRBD1 aligns across 7 bases. The ends lost 3 bases at V and 4 bases at J; junction bases unmatched: 14. Germline V gene data show CDR1 as SNHLY and CDR2 as FYNNEI. There are 17 residues in the CDR3. This CDR3 reads CASSDDIVRTGAYGYTF. In nucleotides, the CDR3 is TGTGCCAGCAGTGATGATATTGTTAGGACAGGCGCCTATGGCTACACCTTC.

The chain employs TRBV21-1 and TRBJ2-1; the table's D call of TRBD2 was not tested on the DNA. TRBV21-1 is a pseudogene. CDR3 length: 16 residues. The CDR3: CASSNRTSGRLSEQFF. The CDR3 DNA reads as TGTGCCAGCAGCAACCGGACTAGCGGGAGACTAAGTGAGCAGTTCTTC.

This chain connects TRBV4-3 to TRBJ2-3; D not resolved. Germline V gene data show CDR1 as LGHNA and CDR2 as YSLEER. V was cut by 2 bases and J by 2 bases, with 11 bases left in between. CDR3 length: 15 residues. CDR3 region: CASSQSHGLTDTQYF. For the CDR3, the DNA is TGCGCCAGCAGCCAATCCCATGGCCTCACAGATACGCAGTATTTT.

As DNA, the CDR3 is TGTGCCAGTAGTATAGATCAGGGGGTGCCCTACAATGAGCAGTTCTTC. It yields the protein CASSIDQGVPYNEQFF. The chain recombines TRBV19 with TRBJ2-1, with 7 nucleotides matching TRBD1. J gave up 2 bases and V 0 bases, and 4 bases lay outside the gene matches. Germline V gene sequence: CDR1 LNHDA, CDR2 SQIVND (reference sequence). This CDR3 has 16 amino acids.

This chain uses TRBV2 with TRBJ2-2; TRBD2 matches 8 bases. The trim removed 5 bases at V and 0 bases at J, leaving 8 bases unmatched. The CDR3 is made up of 17 amino acids. CDR1 and CDR2 from the germline V gene are SNHLY and FYNNEI. The CDR3 loop is CASSHKTSEPNTGELFF. The CDR3 DNA follows: TGTGCCAGCAGTCACAAGACTAGCGAACCGAACACCGGGGAGCTGTTTTTT.

The chain couples TRBV28 to TRBJ2-3; tentatively, D is TRBD2 (5 bases). Germline CDR1 and CDR2: MDHEN and SYDVKM. This CDR3 is 16 amino acids long. The V end was cut by 6 bases, the J end by 2 bases, with 18 bases between. The CDR3 sequence: CASSPPLGIDTDTQYF. CDR3 DNA sequence: TGTGCCAGCAGCCCCCCCCTCGGGATTGACACAGATACGCAGTATTTT.

For the CDR3, the DNA is TGTGCCAGCAGTTTAAATAGGCAGGGGGGCACTGAAGCTTTCTTT. The encoded protein is CASSLNRQGGTEAFF. The rearrangement joins TRBV27 to TRBJ1-1, with 7 bases that match TRBD1. This CDR3 region has 15 residues. J was trimmed by 4 bases and V by 2 bases; bases with no gene match: 7. Germline CDR1 MNHEY, CDR2 SMNVEV (reference sequence).

The chain recombines TRBV7-6 with TRBJ2-7; 7 bases map to TRBD1. This CDR3 is built from 14 residues. Trimming took 6 bases from V and 1 from J; bases not matched to a gene: 6. Germline CDR1 is SGHVS and CDR2 is FNYEAQ. The DNA for the CDR3 is TGTGCCAGCAGTCCCAGGGACAGTTCCTACGAGCAGTACTTC. Encoded protein: CASSPRDSSYEQYF.

The V and J genes are TRBV6-5 and TRBJ2-1, with TRBD2 identical over 10 bases. This CDR3 region has 16 residues. J was trimmed by 7 bases and V by 4 bases; bases with no gene match: 10. Per germline, CDR1 MNHEY and CDR2 SVGAGI. This CDR3 reads CASSLLPSGSTNEQFF. In nucleotides, the CDR3 is TGTGCCAGCAGTTTACTTCCTAGCGGGAGTACTAATGAGCAGTTCTTC.

The chain has TRBV28 and TRBJ1-1; D call uncertain. The V end was cut by 1 base, the J end by 10 bases, with 13 bases between. The CDR3 is 13 amino acids. CDR1 MDHEN and CDR2 SYDVKM come from the germline V gene. CDR3: CASSLLSGLGAFF. DNA for the CDR3: TGTGCCAGCAGTTTATTATCGGGGTTGGGAGCTTTCTTT.

The chain recombines TRBV25-1 with TRBJ2-3, with a tentative D call TRBD1 (6 bases). V was pared by 1 base and J by 0 bases, with 14 bases between. The CDR3 covers 17 residues. CDR1 is MGHDK and CDR2 is SYGVNS in the germline V gene. The CDR3 region is CASSEFKHRASTDTQYF. CDR3 nucleotides: TGTGCCAGCAGTGAATTTAAACACAGGGCGAGCACAGATACGCAGTATTTT.

This clone was observed a single time. The gene calls are TRBV4-1 and TRBJ2-3; D is unclear. The V end lost 0 bases, the J end lost 2 bases, and 12 bases lay between the germline ends. The CDR3 extends over 16 amino acids. Germline CDR1 reads MGHRA; CDR2 reads YSYEKL. CDR3 DNA sequence: TGCGCCAGCAGCCAAGACTATTCCAATCCCACAGATACGCAGTATTTT. Residues: CASSQDYSNPTDTQYF.

The rearrangement uses TRBV7-6 and TRBJ2-2; 8 bases map to TRBD2. Germline values: CDR1 SGHVS, CDR2 FNYEAQ. The CDR3 runs to 15 residues. Losses at the gene ends were 5 bases for V and 7 bases for J; bases not matched to a gene: 9. DNA for the CDR3: TGTGCCAGCAGCGTTGGAGTAGCGGGATACGGGGAGCTGTTTTTT. Protein product: CASSVGVAGYGELFF. Filled out from reference TRBV7-6 and TRBJ2-2, the complete variable domain reads GAGVSQSPRYKVTKRGQDVALRCDPISGHVSLYWYRQALGQGPEFLTYFNYEAQQDKSGLPNDRFSAERPEGSISTLTIQRTEQRDSAMYRCASSVGVAGYGELFFGEGSRLTVL.

The V gene is TRBV2, the J gene TRBJ1-4; no definite D call. V was trimmed by 6 bases and J by 4 bases, leaving 18 bases between them. Germline assignment: CDR1 SNHLY and CDR2 FYNNEI. This CDR3 comprises 16 residues. This chain's CDR3 is CASSPTRGGLNEKLFF. DNA for the CDR3: TGTGCCAGCAGCCCCACCCGGGGAGGACTTAATGAAAAACTGTTTTTT.

This sequence joins TRBV28 and TRBJ1-2; 7 nucleotides line up with TRBD1. The junction had 10 bases not matched to a gene; V was cut back by 6 bases and J by 0 bases. The CDR3 length is 16 residues. Per germline, CDR1 MDHEN and CDR2 SYDVKM. The CDR3 nucleotides are TGTGCCAGCAGACCTTACGGACAGGTACCTAACTATGGCTACACCTTC. The encoded protein is CASRPYGQVPNYGYTF.

The chain joins TRBV19 to TRBJ2-4, with 7 nucleotides matching TRBD1. After removal of 1 base from V and 6 bases from J, the junction contained 12 bases not matched to a gene. The CDR3 has 17 amino acids. Germline V gives CDR1 LNHDA, CDR2 SQIVND (reference sequence). Here the CDR3 DNA reads TGTGCCAGTAGTATAGTTGGTAGGGACAGAACGGGAAACATTCAGTACTTC. Its translation: CASSIVGRDRTGNIQYF. Looking up the rest from reference TRBV19 and TRBJ2-4 gives the full variable domain: DGGITQSPKYLFRKEGQNVTLSCEQNLNHDAMYWYRQDPGQGLRLIYYSQIVNDFQKGDIAEGYSVSREKKESFPLTVTSAQKNPTAFYLCASSIVGRDRTGNIQYFGAGTRLSVL.

This rearrangement joins TRBV25-1 to TRBJ1-1; no definite D call. V lost 8 bases and J 0 bases, leaving 13 bases between the germline ends. Germline CDR1 reads MGHDK; CDR2 reads SYGVNS. This CDR3 contains 14 residues. The CDR3 sequence is CASDQVYMNTEAFF. For the CDR3, the DNA is TGTGCCAGCGATCAAGTTTACATGAACACTGAAGCTTTCTTT. The entire variable domain, with the rest obtained from reference TRBV25-1 and TRBJ1-1, is as follows: EADIYQTPRYLVIGTGKKITLECSQTMGHDKMYWYQQDPGMELHLIHYSYGVNSTEKGDLSSESTVSRIRTEHFPLTLESARPSHTSQYLCASDQVYMNTEAFFGQGTRLTVV.